These 20 T cell receptor beta chains were sequenced from one sample in a study of graft-versus-host responses after intestinal transplantation listed by TCRdb under 2021. Receptor libraries were prepared by the immunoSEQ multiplex PCR assay. TCRdb's version of the immuneACCESS table is confined to in-frame rearrangements and falls short of the full clone set. An unresolved V gene accounts for under half of the shortfall where checked; the remainder is of unknown origin. For this sample the table gives over a thousand clones, of which 92% were detected only once. The ten largest clonotypes hold over 6.5% of the sample. The sample here was PBMCs, taken 8 days after intestinal transplant. These TCRs come from a human patient who received an intestinal transplant, so some T cells may come from the graft donor.

V usage is TRBV13 and J usage is TRBJ2-7, with D perhaps TRBD1 (6 bases). The CDR3 is made up of 17 amino acids. Germline assignment: CDR1 PRHDT and CDR2 FYEKMQ (reference sequence). V was trimmed by 5 bases and J by 6 bases, leaving 26 bases between them. CDR3: CASSPRGAGELGAEQYF. In nucleotides, the CDR3 is TGTGCCAGCAGCCCCAGGGGTGCGGGCGAGTTAGGAGCCGAGCAGTACTTC.

This chain uses TRBV4-1 with TRBJ2-4, with D tentatively TRBD1 or TRBD2 (5 bases each). Germline values: CDR1 MGHRA, CDR2 YSYEKL. The CDR3 totals 17 residues. Trimming shortened V by 0 bases and J by 0 bases, and 12 bases separated the two germline ends. The CDR3 reads CASSQDIGDLAKNIQYF. CDR3 DNA sequence: TGCGCCAGCAGCCAAGATATAGGGGACCTAGCCAAAAACATTCAGTACTTC.

The rearrangement joins TRBV5-4 to TRBJ2-7; D is ambiguous. V lost 2 bases, J lost 6 bases, and 6 bases lay in between. Germline loops: CDR1 SGHNT, CDR2 YYREEE (reference sequence). The CDR3 has 11 residues. This CDR3 reads CASSFLSEQYF. The CDR3 DNA reads TGTGCCAGCAGCTTCCTATCCGAGCAGTACTTC.

The rearrangement links TRBV19 to TRBJ1-5; 11 nucleotides line up with TRBD1. The germline CDR1 and CDR2 sequences are LNHDA and SQIVND (reference sequence). The CDR3 runs 16 residues. With 1 base clipped from V and 6 bases from J, the junction kept 5 bases outside the gene matches. The CDR3 protein is CASSIGTGGISQPQHF. In nucleotides, the CDR3 is TGTGCCAGTAGTATAGGGACAGGGGGCATATCTCAGCCCCAGCATTTT.

The gene calls are TRBV6-1 and TRBJ1-6, with D uncertain. The length of the CDR3 is 13 residues. CDR1 is MNHNS, CDR2 SASEGT, per germline. The V end lost 3 bases, the J end lost 6 bases, and 6 bases lay between the germline ends. The CDR3 loop is CASSDEANSPLHF. CDR3 DNA sequence: TGTGCCAGCAGTGATGAGGCTAATTCACCCCTCCACTTT.

This chain links TRBV27 with TRBJ1-5; D remains ambiguous. CDR3 length equals 14 residues. Germline-derived CDR1 and CDR2 are MNHEY and SMNVEV (reference sequence). Deletions cut 1 base from V and 7 bases from J, with 11 bases between. In DNA, the CDR3 is TGTGCCAGCAGTTTATTTAAGGTGGAGCAGCCCCAGCATTTT. This translates into CASSLFKVEQPQHF.

The rearrangement links TRBV4-1 to TRBJ1-5; tentatively, D is TRBD1 (6 bases). Trimming pared 2 bases from V and 2 bases from J, leaving 7 bases between. The CDR3 spans 14 residues. In germline, CDR1 is MGHRA, CDR2 YSYEKL. The CDR3 spells CASSQTGRNQPQHF. The CDR3 DNA reads TGCGCCAGCAGCCAAACAGGGCGCAATCAGCCCCAGCATTTT.

V is TRBV19 and J is TRBJ1-2; 10 bases align to TRBD1. Germline V gene sequence: CDR1 LNHDA, CDR2 SQIVND (reference sequence). V trimming: 9 bases; J trimming: 5 bases; junction bases outside the gene matches: 9. The CDR3 runs to 14 residues. The CDR3 loop is CASTTGGAEYGYTF. DNA for the CDR3: TGTGCCAGCACGACAGGGGGCGCCGAGTATGGCTACACCTTC.

This rearrangement joins TRBV11-2 to TRBJ2-7; D not certain. From germline, CDR1 is SGHAT and CDR2 FQNNGV. The CDR3 runs 12 residues. The V gene lost 4 bases and the J gene lost 5 bases, with 9 bases spanning the gap. The CDR3 nucleotides are TGTGCCAGCAGCTCACCCCTCAACGAGCAGTACTTC. Its protein product is CASSSPLNEQYF. Combining the CDR3 with reference TRBV11-2 and TRBJ2-7 gives the whole variable domain EAGVAQSPRYKIIEKRQSVAFWCNPISGHATLYWYQQILGQGPKLLIQFQNNGVVDDSQLPKDRFSAERLKGVDSTLKIQPAKLEDSAVYLCASSSPLNEQYFGPGTRLTVT.

The chain has TRBV5-4 and TRBJ2-3; D possibly corresponds to TRBD2 (6 bases). Germline lookup yields CDR1 SGHNT and CDR2 YYREEE (reference sequence). V lost 6 bases, J lost 4 bases, and 21 bases lay in between. The CDR3 runs 16 residues. The CDR3 coding sequence is TGTGCCAGCAACATTAGCCCGGAGGGCCGCGCAGATACGCAGTATTTT. This sequence encodes CASNISPEGRADTQYF.

The chain combines TRBV5-1 with TRBJ1-1; D is uncertain. Per the germline V gene, CDR1 is SGHRS and CDR2 is YFSETQ. Trimming shortened V by 0 bases and J by 2 bases, and 20 bases separated the two germline ends. The CDR3 runs to 18 residues. The CDR3 region has the DNA TGCGCCAGCAGCTTGGGGAGGTTGTTGCCAAAAAAAAACACTGAAGCTTTCTTT. Protein sequence: CASSLGRLLPKKNTEAFF.

The V gene is TRBV15, the J gene TRBJ1-3, with 9 positions matching TRBD1. Germline values: CDR1 LNHNV, CDR2 YYDKDF (reference sequence). This CDR3 is 16 amino acids long. After removal of 1 base from V and 3 bases from J, the junction contained 4 bases not matched to a gene. CDR3 loop: CATSRGDRVYGNTIYF. The CDR3 nucleotides read TGTGCCACCAGCAGAGGGGACAGGGTGTATGGAAACACCATATATTTT.

This chain connects TRBV11-2 to TRBJ1-3; possible D gene TRBD1, 5 bases. The CDR3 runs to 14 residues. Trimming removed 6 bases at V and 2 bases at J, with 11 bases between. Germline-derived CDR1 and CDR2 are SGHAT and FQNNGV. This CDR3 reads CASSFRETGNTIYF. The CDR3, as DNA: TGTGCCAGCAGTTTCAGGGAAACTGGAAACACCATATATTTT.

J is TRBJ1-3 and V is TRBV27; 7 positions agree with TRBD1. The V segment lost 6 bases and the J segment 4 bases; nucleotides outside the gene matches: 9. The CDR3 length is 15 residues. Germline V lookup: CDR1 MNHEY, CDR2 SMNVEV (reference sequence). This CDR3 reads CASSVAQGSGNTIYF. As DNA, the CDR3 is TGTGCCAGCAGCGTGGCACAGGGGAGCGGAAACACCATATATTTT.

This chain uses TRBV18 with TRBJ1-6; 9 bases align to TRBD1. This CDR3 contains 14 residues. V shed 4 bases, J shed 6 bases, and the junction held 1 base outside the gene matches. CDR1 and CDR2 (germline): KGHSH, LQKENI. The CDR3 DNA reads as TGTGCCAGCTCACGGGACAGGGTTAATTCACCCCTCCACTTT. It yields the protein CASSRDRVNSPLHF.

There are a few counts of this clone. Without the conserved terminal phenylalanine or tryptophan, this CDR3 likely stems from a read error. The DNA is left out, because the CDR3 cannot be placed on it with certainty; the CDR3 is given as TCRdb lists it. The J gene is TRBJ1-2, the V gene TRBV29-1; TRBD1 is the table's D call and was not checked against the DNA. The CDR3 is 11 residues long, ends included. Per the germline V gene, CDR1 is SQVTM and CDR2 is ANQGSEA. This CDR3 is CSVDTGPQFSY.

This chain's CDR3 is CASSHGGSGYNEQFF. In nucleotides, the CDR3 is TGTGCCAGCAGCCACGGGGGTAGCGGCTACAATGAGCAGTTCTTC. This rearrangement joins TRBV9 to TRBJ2-1; the D gene is possibly TRBD2 (6 bases). CDR1 is SGDLS and CDR2 is YYNGEE in the germline V gene. The length of the CDR3 is 15 residues. Trimming removed 4 bases at V and 3 bases at J, with 14 bases between. Supplemented by reference TRBV9 and TRBJ2-1, the full variable domain reads DSGVTQTPKHLITATGQRVTLRCSPRSGDLSVYWYQQSLDQGLQFLIQYYNGEERAKGNILERFSAQQFPDLHSELNLSSLELGDSALYFCASSHGGSGYNEQFFGPGTRLTVL.

The chain recombines TRBV27 with TRBJ2-5; no firm D call. The germline V gene has CDR1 MNHEY and CDR2 SMNVEV (reference sequence). Trimming pared 5 bases from V and 10 bases from J, leaving 14 bases between. The length of the CDR3 is 12 residues. The CDR3 loop is CASSLGPPGQYF. DNA of the CDR3: TGTGCCAGCAGTCTCGGACCCCCGGGCCAGTACTTC.

The rearrangement links TRBV6-8 to TRBJ1-3, with TRBD1 matching over 7 bases. There are 17 residues in the CDR3. The germline V gene encodes CDR1 MNHGY and CDR2 SAAAGT. With 2 bases clipped from V and 0 bases from J, the junction kept 7 bases outside the gene matches. The CDR3 region is CASSYVRGRSSGNTIYF. The CDR3 DNA is TGTGCCAGCAGTTACGTAAGGGGGCGATCCTCTGGAAACACCATATATTTT.

V usage is TRBV5-1 and J usage is TRBJ2-1; TRBD1 or TRBD2 may be the D gene (6 bases each). Trimming removed 3 bases at V and 7 bases at J, with 17 bases between. This CDR3 is 15 amino acids long. Germline V gene sequence: CDR1 SGHRS, CDR2 YFSETQ. The CDR3 region has the DNA TGCGCCAGCAGCTCACGAAGGGGGGCAGGGAATGAGCAGTTCTTC. Amino acids: CASSSRRGAGNEQFF.